One TCR beta chain is described in this entry. Losses at the gene ends were 2 bases for V and 2 bases for J; bases not matched to a gene: 6. Germline CDR1 MGHRA, CDR2 YSYEKL. The CDR3 runs to 16 residues. A second PCR of about 7 to 12 cycles used a sample-barcoded 5' primer and a J-beta primer mix. TCRdb passed the 5' RACE reads through MiXCR, listing each CDR3 protein once. The table includes about 1.4 million distinct CDR3 sequences, roughly 64% detected once. This record comes from a study of blood T cells in healthy people across ages. Sequenced sample: blood. V usage is TRBV4-1 and J usage is TRBJ2-1, with 7 bases identical to TRBD2. This TCR derives from a man aged 18 to 29 in good health. The CDR3 DNA reads TGCGCCAGCAGCCAATTGGAGGGGAGGGCCTACAATGAGCAGTTCTTC. Amino acid sequence: CASSQLEGRAYNEQFF.